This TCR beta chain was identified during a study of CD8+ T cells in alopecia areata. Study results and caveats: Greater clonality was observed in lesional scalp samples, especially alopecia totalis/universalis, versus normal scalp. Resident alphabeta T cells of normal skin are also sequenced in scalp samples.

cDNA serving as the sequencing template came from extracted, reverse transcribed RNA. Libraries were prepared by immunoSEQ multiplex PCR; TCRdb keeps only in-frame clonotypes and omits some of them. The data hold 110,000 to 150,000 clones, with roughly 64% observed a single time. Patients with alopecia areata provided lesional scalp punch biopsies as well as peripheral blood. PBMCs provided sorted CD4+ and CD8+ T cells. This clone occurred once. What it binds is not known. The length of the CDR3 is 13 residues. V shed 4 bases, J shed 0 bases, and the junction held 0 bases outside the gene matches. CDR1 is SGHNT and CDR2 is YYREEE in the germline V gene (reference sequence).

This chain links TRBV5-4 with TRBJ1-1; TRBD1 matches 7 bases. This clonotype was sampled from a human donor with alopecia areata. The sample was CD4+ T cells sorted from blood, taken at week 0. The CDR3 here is CASSDRVNTEAFF. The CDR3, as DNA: TGTGCCAGCAGCGACAGGGTGAACACTGAAGCTTTCTTT.